What follows is one TCR beta chain and its context. Original handling: Reference gene primer amplification yielded estimated nucleated cell counts. Profiled with immunoSEQ multiplex PCR; TCRdb holds only in-frame clones, not every one. The V and J calls and the clone size are those of that table, but D and trimming were determined from the DNA. The sample lists some 260,000 clones; roughly 86% were seen once. This specimen belongs to a study of blood T cell repertoires in COVID-19. The sequence derives from a human donor in a cohort sampled during active COVID-19. The sequenced material came from peripheral blood.

CDR3 nucleotide sequence: TGCGCCAGCAGCCCATCCAAGCTGCGGGCGGGGGCCCAGAAGAATCCTTACGAGCAGTACTTC. Its protein is CASSPSKLRAGAQKNPYEQYF. The rearrangement uses TRBV5-1 and TRBJ2-7; D perhaps matches TRBD2 (7 bases). There are 21 residues in the CDR3. Trimming took off 4 bases at V and 4 bases at J, with 36 bases between the two ends. Germline V gene lookup returns CDR1 SGHRS and CDR2 YFSETQ.